This T cell receptor beta chain originates from a study of shared clonotypes between healthy human individuals. Study-level results: Larger estimated richness was generally recorded for naive subsets relative to memory subsets.

As to this clone: Its antigen is undetermined.

Libraries were prepared by immunoSEQ multiplex PCR; TCRdb keeps only in-frame clonotypes and omits some of them. This sample has around 700,000 clones, with 72% found just once. The sequenced sample consisted of memory CD4+ T cells sorted from blood. As to subset: CD45RA-negative fraction. This receptor was identified in a woman aged 25 to 39 in good health.

CDR3 DNA: TGTGCCAGCAGTCCAAGGACGACCGGGGAGCTGTTTTTT. Its translation: CASSPRTTGELFF. This chain links TRBV2 with TRBJ2-2; D is undetermined. V lost 5 bases, J lost 5 bases, and 9 bases lay in between. The CDR3 runs 13 residues. CDR1 SNHLY and CDR2 FYNNEI come from the germline V gene.